This entry is about one T cell receptor (beta chain). The sample is drawn from a study of shared T cell receptors in the human thymus. The CDR3 is made up of 17 amino acids. V was trimmed by 0 bases and J by 6 bases, leaving 15 bases between them. CDR1 is LGHNA, CDR2 YSLEER, per germline. Only in-frame clones appear in the TCRdb table, and some are missing; sequencing was by immunoSEQ multiplex PCR. Altogether 640,000 or so clones are present, over 75% being singletons, with the ten largest covering 0.0094%. This sample also belongs to another study, concerning human thymus T cells. From that study: Infants served as donors; they were healthy and Finnish and were having corrective surgery for congenital heart defects. Thymus pieces cut out during corrective heart surgery were the tissue that was used. What appeared biased in thymic and blood repertoires was the usage of V and J genes. Unrelated people showed highly overlapping thymic repertoires, related research reported.

The sequence came from a boy in the first two years of life with a congenital heart defect. The material sequenced was thymocytes. V and J are TRBV4-3 and TRBJ1-6, with D unclear. The CDR3 protein is CASSQEISTPVNSPLHF. DNA for the CDR3: TGCGCCAGCAGCCAAGAAATATCAACACCTGTTAATTCACCCCTCCACTTT.